The clone carrying this TCR beta chain came up a few times. The antigen is unknown. The CDR3 totals 13 residues. Trimming took off 5 bases at V and 1 base at J, with 8 bases between the two ends. Germline loops: CDR1 SGHTA, CDR2 FQGNSA. Every patient experienced relapse after autologous stem cell transplantation, and brentuximab vedotin exposure varied. Libraries were prepared by immunoSEQ multiplex PCR; TCRdb keeps only in-frame clonotypes and omits some of them. The repertoire holds about 40,000 clones, with around 87% as singletons. This entry is derived from a study of PD-1 blockade in classical Hodgkin lymphoma. Broader study findings: Exclusion covered patients beginning nivolumab under 1 year post-ASCT.

This TCR derives from a human donor with classical Hodgkin lymphoma. The sequences come from peripheral blood mononuclear cells (PBMCs), collected at baseline. The chain is built from TRBV7-2 and TRBJ1-2; unclear D gene. The DNA for the CDR3 is TGTGCCAGCAGCCCTGAGAGTAACTATGGCTACACCTTC. Translated: CASSPESNYGYTF.